Listed below are T cell receptor beta chains from one sample, sequenced in a study of beta chain features in type 1 diabetes. Assay: immunoSEQ multiplex PCR; the TCRdb copy retains only in-frame clones and omits some. Of under 250,000 clones in the sample, around 9.9% were seen once. The sequencing sample was made of central memory CD4+ T cells from blood. The source of these receptors is a man younger than 30 in good health. The CDR3 runs from the conserved cysteine through the conserved F or W. The D gene is left open where the match is weak. For some rows the clone size is stated as once, few or many, or as a class when expanded; others skip it.

clone size	D gene	V gene	J gene	CDR3 length	CDR3 DNA	CDR3 protein
few	TRBD2	TRBV29-1	TRBJ2-1	16	TGCAGCGTTGAATCAGGACTAGCGGGAGTGTACAATGAGCAGTTCTTC	CSVESGLAGVYNEQFF
.	.	TRBV5-4	TRBJ2-3	16	TGTGCCAGCAGCTTGGATCGGGCGGCCAGTGCGGATACGCAGTATTTT	CASSLDRAASADTQYF
few	.	TRBV2	TRBJ2-7	11	TGTGCCAGCAGACAGGCCTACGAGCAGTACTTC	CASRQAYEQYF
many	.	TRBV28	TRBJ2-1	12	TGTGCCAGCCTTACAGGTCGCAATGAGCAGTTCTTC	CASLTGRNEQFF
.	.	TRBV28	TRBJ1-1	15	TGTGCCACCACGCGCAGATCAGGGACGAGGACTGAAGCTTTCTTT	CATTRRSGTRTEAFF
many	TRBD2	TRBV11-2	TRBJ2-3	18	TGTGCCAGCAGCTTTAGTAGGGCTCTAGCGGCCCGCACAGATACGCAGTATTTT	CASSFSRALAARTDTQYF
many	.	TRBV14	TRBJ2-3	14	TGTGCCAGCAGCTCCCCGGCGGGGTCAGATACGCAGTATTTT	CASSSPAGSDTQYF
.	.	TRBV5-1	TRBJ2-5	12	TGCGCCAGCAGCTACCAAGGGGAGACCCAGTACTTC	CASSYQGETQYF
few	TRBD1	TRBV11-2	TRBJ2-4	15	TGTGCCAGCAGCACGCACAGGGGGGCCAAAAACATTCAGTACTTC	CASSTHRGAKNIQYF
.	.	TRBV27	TRBJ2-7	15	TGTGCCAGCAGTGCTCGGCCACGGGTCTCCTACGAGCAGTACTTC	CASSARPRVSYEQYF
few	.	TRBV2	TRBJ1-4	13	TGTGCCAGCACCCCAGGGATCAATGAAAAACTGTTTTTT	CASTPGINEKLFF
once	.	TRBV5-4	TRBJ2-1	14	TGTGCCAGCAGCTTACCGGGGACCTACAATGAGCAGTTCTTC	CASSLPGTYNEQFF
many	.	TRBV10-3	TRBJ1-1	14	TGTGCCATCAGTCCCAGGCAGGGAAACACTGAAGCTTTCTTT	CAISPRQGNTEAFF
few	TRBD2	TRBV18	TRBJ2-1	17	TGTGCCAGCTCACCACCGGCGGGAGGGGTGGTCTACAATGAGCAGTTCTTC	CASSPPAGGVVYNEQFF
.	TRBD1	TRBV7-2	TRBJ2-5	15	TGTGCCAGCAGCTTTCAGGGGGCTATCTCAGAGACCCAGTACTTC	CASSFQGAISETQYF
few	.	TRBV28	TRBJ1-2	14	TGTGCCAGCAGTTTCATGGGTGGGAGCTATGGCTACACCTTC	CASSFMGGSYGYTF
few	.	TRBV5-4	TRBJ1-4	15	TGTGCCAGCAGCGTCGACCCGGGGAGATGGGAAAAACTGTTTTTT	CASSVDPGRWEKLFF
.	.	TRBV7-2	TRBJ2-2	13	TGTGCCAGCAGCTTAGAGGGCACCGGGGAGCTGTTTTTT	CASSLEGTGELFF
.	.	TRBV7-9	TRBJ1-2	15	TGTGCCAGCAGCTTAGCTGGGCAGGGGCCAGGAGGCTACACCTTC	CASSLAGQGPGGYTF
.	.	TRBV19	TRBJ1-2	13	TGTGCCAGTAGCAACGACAGAGGCCTGGGCTACACCTTC	CASSNDRGLGYTF
.	.	TRBV4-2	TRBJ2-2	18	TGTGCCAGCAGCCAAGCCAGGGTAGACAGATCGAACACCGGGGAGCTGTTTTTT	CASSQARVDRSNTGELFF
.	.	TRBV5-4	TRBJ2-7	13	TGTGCCAGCAGCTTGGGGGGGACCTACGAGCAGTACTTC	CASSLGGTYEQYF
.	.	TRBV4-2	TRBJ2-2	16	TGTGCCAGCAGTCTTTTTTCCCCAGGGAACACCGGGGAGCTGTTTTTT	CASSLFSPGNTGELFF
.	TRBD2	TRBV5-4	TRBJ2-1	17	TGTGCCAGCGGGACAGGGACTAGCGGGAGGGCGGTCAATGAGCAGTTCTTC	CASGTGTSGRAVNEQFF
few	.	TRBV19	TRBJ1-5	11	TGTGCCAGTAGGGTTGGGTCAACCCAGCATTTT	CASRVGSTQHF
many	.	TRBV10-3	TRBJ2-6	14	TGTGCCATCGGTAACAGCTCTGGGGCCAACGTCCTGACTTTC	CAIGNSSGANVLTF